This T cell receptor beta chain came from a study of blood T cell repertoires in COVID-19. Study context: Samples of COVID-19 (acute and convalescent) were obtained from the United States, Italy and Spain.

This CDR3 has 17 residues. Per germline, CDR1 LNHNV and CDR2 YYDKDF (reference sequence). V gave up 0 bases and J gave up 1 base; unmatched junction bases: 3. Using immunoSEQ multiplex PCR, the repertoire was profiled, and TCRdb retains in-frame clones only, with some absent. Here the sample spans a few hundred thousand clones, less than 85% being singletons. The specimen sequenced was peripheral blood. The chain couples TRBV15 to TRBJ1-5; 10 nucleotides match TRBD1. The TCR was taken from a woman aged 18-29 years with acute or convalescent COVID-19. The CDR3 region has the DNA TGTGCCACCAGCAGAGATTGGACAGGGGGAAGCAATCAGCCCCAGCATTTT. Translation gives CATSRDWTGGSNQPQHF. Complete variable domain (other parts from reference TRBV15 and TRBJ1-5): DAMVIQNPRYQVTQFGKPVTLSCSQTLNHNVMYWYQQKSSQAPKLLFHYYDKDFNNEADTPDNFQSRRPNTSFCFLDIRSPGLGDTAMYLCATSRDWTGGSNQPQHFGDGTRLSIL.